The next 27 T cell receptor beta chains were all read from a single sample in a study of blood T cell repertoires in COVID-19. The data were produced by immunoSEQ multiplex PCR, yet TCRdb's version contains in-frame clones alone and is incomplete. The sample consists of 150,000 or so clones, about 85% of them appearing once. The sequenced sample consisted of peripheral blood. The receptor source for this set is a man aged 70 or older who had recovered from COVID-19.

The rearrangement joins TRBV30 to TRBJ1-1, with a tentative D call TRBD1 (6 bases). CDR3 size: 13 residues. V lost 3 bases, J lost 0 bases, and 8 bases lay in between. Germline V CDR1 and CDR2: GTSNPN, SVGIG (reference sequence). CDR3 coding DNA: TGTGCCTGGAGACAGGGCTTGAACACTGAAGCTTTCTTT. It is translated as CAWRQGLNTEAFF.

The chain carries TRBV6-5 and TRBJ2-7, with a possible D match to TRBD2 (5 bases). V lost 0 bases and J lost 3, with 6 bases in between. This CDR3 spans 13 amino acids. Germline V gene lookup returns CDR1 MNHEY and CDR2 SVGAGI. CDR3 residues: CASSYSGNYEQYF. For the CDR3, the DNA is TGTGCCAGCAGTTACTCCGGGAACTACGAGCAGTACTTC.

The chain uses TRBV3-1 (or the pseudogene TRBV3-2) and TRBJ2-1, with 7 bases identical to TRBD2. V was pared by 3 bases and J by 6 bases, with 8 bases of the junction left unmatched. The germline CDR1 and CDR2 sequences are LGHDT and YNNKEL (reference sequence). The CDR3 is 15 residues long. CDR3 nucleotides: TGTGCCAGCAGCCACGCGCGGCTAGCGGCCAATGAGCAGTTCTTC. The encoded protein is CASSHARLAANEQFF.

This chain connects TRBV19 to TRBJ2-5; 8 nucleotides align to TRBD2. This CDR3 region has 15 residues. Trimming removed 7 bases from V and 5 bases from J; junction bases left unmatched: 12. CDR1 LNHDA and CDR2 SQIVND come from the germline V gene (reference sequence). CDR3 region: CASNYERGTWETQYF. CDR3 DNA sequence: TGTGCCAGTAATTACGAGCGGGGGACGTGGGAGACCCAGTACTTC.

The V gene is TRBV6-2 or TRBV6-3, the J gene TRBJ2-5; 7 nucleotides match TRBD2. V lost 2 bases and J lost 5; bases outside the gene matches: 8. The CDR3 has 15 residues. CDR1 and CDR2 from the germline V gene are MNHEY and SVGEGT. CDR3 nucleotide sequence: TGTGCCAGCAGTTACCCTCCCACGGGAGGCGAGACCCAGTACTTC. As protein: CASSYPPTGGETQYF.

V gene TRBV2 combines with J gene TRBJ1-4, with D tentatively TRBD1 (6 bases). The germline V gene has CDR1 SNHLY and CDR2 FYNNEI. The CDR3 length is 14 residues. Trimming shortened V by 6 bases and J by 5 bases, and 13 bases separated the two germline ends. The CDR3 sequence: CASRVGGANEKLFF. The CDR3 DNA reads as TGTGCCAGCAGGGTTGGGGGGGCGAATGAAAAACTGTTTTTT.

In DNA, the CDR3 is TGTGCCAGCAGCCGCGCGGGACAGACCCGCGGTGAGCAGTTCTTC. This gives the protein CASSRAGQTRGEQFF. The chain is built from TRBV7-2 and TRBJ2-1, with a possible D match to TRBD1 (7 bases). This CDR3 contains 15 residues. Between the trimmed V and J ends, which lost 5 bases and 9 bases, there was a span of 20 bases. The germline gives CDR1 SGHTA, CDR2 FQGNSA.

J is TRBJ2-5 and V is TRBV5-1; TRBD1 matches at 7 bases. The germline V gene encodes CDR1 SGHRS and CDR2 YFSETQ. V shed 4 bases and J 3 bases; nucleotides not matched to a gene: 3. The CDR3 has 13 residues. DNA of the CDR3: TGCGCCAGCAGCACAACAGGGGAAGAGACCCAGTACTTC. It yields the protein CASSTTGEETQYF.

This clone was detected a few times. The chain links TRBV30 to TRBJ1-6; D unresolved. Germline CDR1 reads GTSNPN; CDR2 reads SVGIG (reference sequence). V was shortened by 3 bases and J by 10 bases, with 13 bases between the two germline ends. The CDR3 runs 13 residues. Written as DNA, the CDR3 is TGTGCCTGGAGAGGACTTTCGGGATCACCCCTCCACTTT. Its translation: CAWRGLSGSPLHF. The full variable domain, in which reference TRBV30 and TRBJ1-6 provide the parts outside the CDR3, is SQTIHQWPATLVQPVGSPLSLECTVEGTSNPNLYWYRQAAGRGLQLLFYSVGIGQISSEVPQNLSASRPQDRQFILSSKKLLLSDSGFYLCAWRGLSGSPLHFGNGTRLTVT.

A remark on this clone: One junction end disagrees with the germline gene, perhaps due to a read error. The gene calls are TRBV20-1 and TRBJ2-1; possible D gene TRBD1, 7 bases. The CDR3 consists of 9 residues. Germline V gene lookup returns CDR1 DFQATT and CDR2 SNEGSKA (reference sequence). The CDR3 nucleotides read TGTCAGGGGGAGGATGAGCAGTTCTTC. Protein sequence: CQGEDEQFF.

The V and J genes are TRBV28 and TRBJ1-2; a weak D match, TRBD1 (6 bases). Between the trimmed V and J ends, which lost 4 bases and 7 bases, there was a span of 19 bases. The CDR3 has 15 amino acids. Per the germline V gene, CDR1 is MDHEN and CDR2 is SYDVKM. In DNA, the CDR3 is TGTGCCAGCAGTTCTGGGTCAGGGGATCTCTCTGGCTACACCTTC. Protein: CASSSGSGDLSGYTF.

The J gene is TRBJ1-1, the V gene TRBV28, with 7 bases matching TRBD1. CDR3 length equals 12 residues. CDR1 is MDHEN and CDR2 is SYDVKM in the germline V gene. The J segment lost 10 bases and the V segment lost 3 bases, leaving 5 bases of the junction unmatched. The CDR3 reads CASSFGDRGAFF. Here the CDR3 DNA reads TGTGCCAGCAGTTTTGGGGACAGAGGAGCTTTCTTT.

This clone has just one count. The chain joins TRBV5-1 to TRBJ1-4, with D perhaps TRBD1 (6 bases). CDR1 and CDR2 from the germline V gene are SGHRS and YFSETQ. The CDR3 covers 14 residues. Trimming took 3 bases from V and 3 from J, leaving 9 bases between them. CDR3 amino acids: CASSSTGPNEKLFF. In nucleotides, the CDR3 is TGCGCCAGCAGCTCTACAGGGCCTAATGAAAAACTGTTTTTT.

V usage is TRBV9 and J usage is TRBJ1-1, with a possible D match to TRBD1 (6 bases). This CDR3 is 15 amino acids long. Germline V gives CDR1 SGDLS, CDR2 YYNGEE. Deletions cut 4 bases from V and 1 base from J, with 14 bases between. DNA of the CDR3: TGTGCCAGCAGCTCCCTCCCGACAGGGAACACTGAAGCTTTCTTT. This translates into CASSSLPTGNTEAFF.

The chain is built from TRBV21-1 and TRBJ2-7; the table names TRBD2, a call not compared with the DNA. TRBV21-1 is marked as a pseudogene. The CDR3 spans 22 residues. CDR3 sequence: CASRVLQGAGTSAPLSSYEQYF. The CDR3 DNA reads TGTGCCAGCAGGGTACTACAGGGGGCTGGGACTAGCGCCCCTTTAAGCTCCTACGAGCAGTACTTC.

This clone was counted a single time. The chain uses TRBV7-2 and TRBJ1-1; 7 bases fit TRBD1. Losses at the gene ends were 4 bases for V and 4 bases for J; bases not matched to a gene: 6. CDR1 is SGHTA, CDR2 FQGNSA, per germline. The CDR3 sequence is 14 residues long. CDR3: CASSSQGVGTEAFF. The CDR3 nucleotides read TGTGCCAGCAGCTCTCAGGGGGTTGGCACTGAAGCTTTCTTT.

The chain has TRBV3-1 (or the pseudogene TRBV3-2) and TRBJ1-3; D is unresolved. Trimming cost V 3 bases and J 9 bases, with 12 bases left between them. CDR1 and CDR2 from the germline V gene are LGHDT and YNNKEL (reference sequence). The CDR3 runs to 13 residues. The CDR3 DNA reads TGTGCCAGCAGCCATTTCGGTAGCGGCACCATATATTTT. Translating gives CASSHFGSGTIYF.

V and J are TRBV5-4 and TRBJ1-1; 8 positions match TRBD1. Germline values: CDR1 SGHNT, CDR2 YYREEE (reference sequence). The CDR3 is 17 amino acids. The trim removed 4 bases at V and 1 base at J, leaving 12 bases unmatched. CDR3 coding DNA: TGTGCCAGCAGCCCATCCAGGGGGCGACGCGCGAACACTGAAGCTTTCTTT. This sequence encodes CASSPSRGRRANTEAFF.

The rearrangement links TRBV5-1 to TRBJ1-2; D not certain. CDR3 length: 13 amino acids. V was cut by 7 bases and J by 2 bases, with 12 bases left in between. Germline lookup yields CDR1 SGHRS and CDR2 YFSETQ. CDR3 residues: CASSSRENYGYTF. Here the CDR3 DNA reads TGCGCCAGCTCCTCCCGCGAGAACTATGGCTACACCTTC. Combining the CDR3 with reference TRBV5-1 and TRBJ1-2 gives the whole variable domain KAGVTQTPRYLIKTRGQQVTLSCSPISGHRSVSWYQQTPGQGLQFLFEYFSETQRNKGNFPGRFSGRQFSNSRSEMNVSTLELGDSALYLCASSSRENYGYTFGSGTRLTVV.

The rearrangement joins TRBV6-6 to TRBJ1-5; possibly TRBD1 for D (6 bases). The CDR3 extends over 15 amino acids. The germline V and J ends were trimmed by 2 bases and 2 bases, with 10 bases remaining between them. Germline V gene sequence: CDR1 MNHNY, CDR2 SVGAGI (reference sequence). The CDR3 DNA reads as TGTGCCAGCAGTTACGGGGGGGCGCGCAATCAGCCCCAGCATTTT. It codes for CASSYGGARNQPQHF.

This clone was seen a handful of times. The chain couples TRBV3-1 (or the pseudogene TRBV3-2) to TRBJ2-5; 7 bases line up with TRBD2. V shed 4 bases, J shed 9 bases, and the junction held 20 bases outside the gene matches. The CDR3 totals 17 residues. Germline V gene data show CDR1 as LGHDT and CDR2 as YNNKEL (reference sequence). Here the CDR3 reads CASSLSRGRGRPEAQYF. CDR3 sequence (DNA): TGTGCCAGCAGCCTTTCCCGGGGACGCGGGAGACCGGAGGCCCAGTACTTC.

The rearrangement uses TRBV18 and TRBJ1-1; D is perhaps TRBD1 (5 bases). This CDR3 has 14 residues. Between the trimmed V and J ends, which lost 4 bases and 4 bases, there was a span of 13 bases. CDR1 and CDR2 from the germline V gene are KGHSH and LQKENI. DNA for the CDR3: TGTGCCAGCTCACTCGACGGAGGGGCCACTGAAGCTTTCTTT. Translated, it gives CASSLDGGATEAFF.

The chain is built from TRBV25-1 and TRBJ2-5; D is perhaps TRBD1 (6 bases). Germline CDR1 reads MGHDK; CDR2 reads SYGVNS. There are 15 residues in the CDR3. V was trimmed by 1 base and J by 2 bases, leaving 11 bases between them. This CDR3 is CASSELGAEQETQYF. The DNA of the CDR3 is TGTGCCAGCAGTGAATTGGGGGCAGAGCAAGAGACCCAGTACTTC.

This rearrangement joins TRBV7-6 to TRBJ2-6; D is possibly TRBD1 (5 bases). The CDR3 is made up of 17 amino acids. V was pared by 3 bases and J by 0 bases, with 12 bases between. Germline V lookup: CDR1 SGHVS, CDR2 FNYEAQ. The CDR3 DNA reads TGTGCCAGCAGCTTGTCGACAGTTGTCTCTGGGGCCAACGTCCTGACTTTC. Translated, it gives CASSLSTVVSGANVLTF.

Comments on this clone: The same CDR3 can be traced to other DNA sequences in this sample. This chain joins TRBV5-1 and TRBJ2-5, with TRBD1 matching 8 bases. Germline V gives CDR1 SGHRS, CDR2 YFSETQ. Losses at the gene ends were 2 bases for V and 1 base for J; bases not matched to a gene: 1. The CDR3 covers 14 residues. CDR3 sequence: CASSFGQGQETQYF. CDR3 sequence (DNA): TGCGCCAGCAGCTTCGGACAGGGCCAAGAGACCCAGTACTTC.

This sequence joins TRBV9 and TRBJ2-1; TRBD1 aligns across 9 bases. Germline CDR1 is SGDLS and CDR2 is YYNGEE. J lost 1 base, V lost 4 bases, and 6 bases had no gene match. The CDR3 totals 16 residues. CDR3 bases: TGTGCCAGCAGCCGGGGACAGGGAGGATCCTACAATGAGCAGTTCTTC. Protein sequence: CASSRGQGGSYNEQFF.

This clone has just a few counts. This CDR3 is CASSLDGSYNEQFF. For the CDR3, the DNA is TGTGCCAGCAGCTTGGACGGGAGCTACAATGAGCAGTTCTTC. The chain links TRBV11-2 to TRBJ2-1; tentative D call: TRBD2 (6 bases). The CDR3 length is 14 residues. The germline V gene has CDR1 SGHAT and CDR2 FQNNGV. Trimming stripped 3 bases from V and 3 bases from J, with 9 bases between.